This T cell receptor (beta chain) was sequenced for a study of T cell repertoires in cytomegalovirus infection. For the study at large: Public TCR beta signatures were indicative of both CMV infection and a matching HLA type.

Study-wide results and caveats: Across the ex vivo response, the dominant clonotypes were HLA-C-restricted CMV-specific TCR beta clonotypes. Public TCR beta family frequency separated CMV-and-HLA carriers, including in an independent cohort.

This CDR3 comprises 17 residues. Germline assignment: CDR1 SGHVT and CDR2 SQSDAQ. Trimming at V came to 4 bases and at J to 1 base, leaving 11 bases not matched to a gene. In this sample, this clonotype turned up a few times. Its antigen is still unknown. TCRdb re-derived calls from the reads in MiXCR, one entry per CDR3 protein. The sample carries hundreds of thousands of distinct CDR3 sequences, around 35% recorded once. The specimen was cultured PBMCs, collected from culture after CMV antigen stimulation. This clonotype was obtained from a human donor in good health (CMV status not recorded). Some clones in this sample may be carry-over from other donors' samples. This sequence joins TRBV7-4 and TRBJ2-7, with 9 bases that match TRBD2. CDR3 residues: CASSSHPTSGSSYEQYF. The CDR3 nucleotides read TGTGCCAGCAGCTCCCACCCGACTAGCGGTTCTTCCTACGAGCAGTACTTC.